The present TCR beta chain was sequenced within a study of cytomegalovirus exposure and HLA in healthy donors. Study results and caveats: Analyses of presence/absence relied on an assumption of roughly uniform sequencing depth across donors. Whilst most TCR sequences proved rare, a subset of public TCRs occurred across many donors. In a later analysis, TCR beta V- and J-gene trimming showed a link to a missense DCLRE1C variant.

Looked up from germline, CDR1 is PRHDT and CDR2 is FYEKMQ (reference sequence). This CDR3 contains 13 residues. Trimming shortened V by 4 bases and J by 5 bases, and 12 bases separated the two germline ends. Only a few counts were recorded for this clone. What it binds is unknown. PCR employed 60 Vbeta and 13 Jbeta primers. As originally analysed: A later analysis counted approximately 80 million unique TCR beta chains, around 10 million shared. The table came from immunoSEQ multiplex PCR; TCRdb's copy has only in-frame clones and leaves some out. The DNA gave D and trimming, while V, J and clone size come from that table. The table includes 130,000 or so clones, more than 55% detected once.

The origin of this receptor is a man between 18 and 35 years old in good health and CMV-seronegative. The source material was PBMCs. The V and J genes are TRBV13 and TRBJ2-7; perhaps TRBD1 as D (7 bases). The DNA for the CDR3 is TGTGCCAGCAGCTGGAGGGGGCGGGACGAGCAGTACTTC. Protein sequence: CASSWRGRDEQYF.